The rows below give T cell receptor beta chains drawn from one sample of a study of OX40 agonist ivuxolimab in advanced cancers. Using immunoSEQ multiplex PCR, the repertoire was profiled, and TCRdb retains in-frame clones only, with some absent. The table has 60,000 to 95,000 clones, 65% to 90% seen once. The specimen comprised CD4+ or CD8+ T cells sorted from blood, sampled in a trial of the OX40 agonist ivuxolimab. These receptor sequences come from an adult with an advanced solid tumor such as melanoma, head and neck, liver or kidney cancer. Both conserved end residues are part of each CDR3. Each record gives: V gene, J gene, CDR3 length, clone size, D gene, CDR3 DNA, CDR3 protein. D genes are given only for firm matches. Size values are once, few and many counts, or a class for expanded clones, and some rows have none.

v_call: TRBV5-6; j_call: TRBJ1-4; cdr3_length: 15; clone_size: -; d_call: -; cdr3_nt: TGTGCCAGCTCAGGGACGGAGGCAACTAGTGAAAAACTGTTTTTT; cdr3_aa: CASSGTEATSEKLFF
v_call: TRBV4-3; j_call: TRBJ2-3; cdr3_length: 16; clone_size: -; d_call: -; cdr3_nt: TGCGCCAGCAGCCAAGATGGGCGGGGCCCACTAAATACGCAGTATTTT; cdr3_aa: CASSQDGRGPLNTQYF
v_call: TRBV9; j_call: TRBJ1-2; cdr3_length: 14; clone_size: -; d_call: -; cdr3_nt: TGTGCCAGCAGCGTAGCTCAGGTAGAAGATGGCTACACCTTC; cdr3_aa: CASSVAQVEDGYTF
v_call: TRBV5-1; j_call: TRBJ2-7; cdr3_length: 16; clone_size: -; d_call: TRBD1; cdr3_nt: TGCGCCAGCAGCTCGTTCCCGGGACAGGGCCGCCGCGAGCAGTACTTC; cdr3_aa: CASSSFPGQGRREQYF
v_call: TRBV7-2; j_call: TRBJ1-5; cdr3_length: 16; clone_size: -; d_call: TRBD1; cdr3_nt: TGTGCCAGCAGCCGTCGACAGGGGGTGGTCGATCAGCCCCAGCATTTT; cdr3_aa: CASSRRQGVVDQPQHF
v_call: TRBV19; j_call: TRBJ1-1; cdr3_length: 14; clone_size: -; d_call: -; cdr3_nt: TGTGCCAGTAGTATCAGGGGAGGGGGCACTGAAGCTTTCTTT; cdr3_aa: CASSIRGGGTEAFF
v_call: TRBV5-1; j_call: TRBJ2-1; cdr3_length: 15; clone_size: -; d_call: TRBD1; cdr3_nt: TGCGCCAGCAGCCTGGGACAGGTGACAGGCAATGAGCAGTTCTTC; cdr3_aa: CASSLGQVTGNEQFF
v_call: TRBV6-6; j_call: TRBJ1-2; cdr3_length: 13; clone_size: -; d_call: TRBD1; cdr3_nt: TGTGCCAGCAGAGCGAACAGGGGACCTGGCTACACCTTC; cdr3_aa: CASRANRGPGYTF
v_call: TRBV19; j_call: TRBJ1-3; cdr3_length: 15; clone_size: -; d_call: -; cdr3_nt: TGTGCCAGTAGTATGGGCAGAACCTATGGAAACACCATATATTTT; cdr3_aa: CASSMGRTYGNTIYF
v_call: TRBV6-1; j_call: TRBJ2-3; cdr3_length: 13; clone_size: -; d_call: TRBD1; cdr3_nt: TGTGCCAGCAGTACAGGGGGCGCAGATACGCAGTATTTT; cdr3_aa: CASSTGGADTQYF
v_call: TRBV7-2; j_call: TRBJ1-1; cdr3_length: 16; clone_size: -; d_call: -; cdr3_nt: TGTGCCAGCAGCTTATCCCAGAGAAAGATGAACACTGAAGCTTTCTTT; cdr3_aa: CASSLSQRKMNTEAFF
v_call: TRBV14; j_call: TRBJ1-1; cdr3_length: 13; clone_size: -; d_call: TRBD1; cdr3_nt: TGTGCCAGCAGCCAAGACCGGGACAGGGAAGCTTTCTTT; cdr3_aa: CASSQDRDREAFF
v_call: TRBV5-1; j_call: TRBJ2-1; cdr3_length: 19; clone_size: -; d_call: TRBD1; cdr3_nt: TGCGCCAGCAGCTTGCGGTTTGGGGTCGGGACAGGGGTGAGTAATGAGCAGTTCTTC; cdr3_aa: CASSLRFGVGTGVSNEQFF
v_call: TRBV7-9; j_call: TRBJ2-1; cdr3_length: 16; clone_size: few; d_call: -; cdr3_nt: TGTGCCAGCAGCTCCGCCGCAGCAAACTCCTACAATGAGCAGTTCTTC; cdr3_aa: CASSSAAANSYNEQFF
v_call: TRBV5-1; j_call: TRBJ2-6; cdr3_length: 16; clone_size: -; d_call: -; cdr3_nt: TGCGCCAGCAGTGCGACAAAAGACTCTGGGGCCAACGTCCTGACTTTC; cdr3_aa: CASSATKDSGANVLTF
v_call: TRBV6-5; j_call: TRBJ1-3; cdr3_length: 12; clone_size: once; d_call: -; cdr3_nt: TGTGCCAGCACGTCCTCTGGAAACACCATATATTTT; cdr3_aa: CASTSSGNTIYF
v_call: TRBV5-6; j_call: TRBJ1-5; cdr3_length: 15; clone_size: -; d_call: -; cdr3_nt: TGTGCCAGCAGCTTGTACGGGGGTAGCAATCAGCCCCAGCATTTT; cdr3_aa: CASSLYGGSNQPQHF
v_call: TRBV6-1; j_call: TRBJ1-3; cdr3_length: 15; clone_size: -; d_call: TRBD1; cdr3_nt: TGTGCCAGCAGTGAAGTTGGGACAGATGGAAACACCATATATTTT; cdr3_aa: CASSEVGTDGNTIYF
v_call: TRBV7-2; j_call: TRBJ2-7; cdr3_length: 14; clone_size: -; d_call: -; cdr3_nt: TGTGCCAGCAGCTTATTTCTAACCGGCTACGAGCAGTACTTC; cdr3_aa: CASSLFLTGYEQYF
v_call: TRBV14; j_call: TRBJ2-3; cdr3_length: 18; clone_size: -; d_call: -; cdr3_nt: TGTGCCAGCAGCCAGGCGCCCCTCGTACGGAGTAGCACAGATACGCAGTATTTT; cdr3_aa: CASSQAPLVRSSTDTQYF
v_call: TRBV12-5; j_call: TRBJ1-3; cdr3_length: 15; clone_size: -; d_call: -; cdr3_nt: TGTGCTAGTGGTTTGGGAACCCAGGGGAGAAACACCATATATTTT; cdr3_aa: CASGLGTQGRNTIYF
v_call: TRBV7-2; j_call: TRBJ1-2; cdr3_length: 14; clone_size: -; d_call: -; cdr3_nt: TGTGCCAGCAGCTTAGCGGCCGGGGACTATGGCTACACCTTC; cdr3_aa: CASSLAAGDYGYTF
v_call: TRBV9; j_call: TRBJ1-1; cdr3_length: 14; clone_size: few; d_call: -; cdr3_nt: TGTGCCAGCAGCGTCGGGACCCGGGGAACTGAAGCTTTCTTT; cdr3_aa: CASSVGTRGTEAFF
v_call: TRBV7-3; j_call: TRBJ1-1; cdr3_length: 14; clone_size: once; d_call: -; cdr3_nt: TGTGCCAGCAGCCTCCAGGTGGGTGGCGGTGAAGCTTTCTTT; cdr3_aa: CASSLQVGGGEAFF
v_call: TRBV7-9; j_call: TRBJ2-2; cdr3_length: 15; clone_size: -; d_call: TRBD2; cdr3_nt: TGTGCCAGCAGCTTTGGCGGGGGGGCGACCGGGGAGCTGTTTTTT; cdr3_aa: CASSFGGGATGELFF
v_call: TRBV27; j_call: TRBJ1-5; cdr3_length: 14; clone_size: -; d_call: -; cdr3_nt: TGTGCCAGCAGCACAGTAGGGGGTAATCAGCCCCAGCATTTT; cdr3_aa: CASSTVGGNQPQHF
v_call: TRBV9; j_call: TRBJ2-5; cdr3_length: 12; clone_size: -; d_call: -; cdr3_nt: TGTGCCAGCAGCTTCAATTTGGAGACCCAGTACTTC; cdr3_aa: CASSFNLETQYF
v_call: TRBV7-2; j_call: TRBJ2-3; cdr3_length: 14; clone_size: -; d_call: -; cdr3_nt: TGTGCCAGCAGCATAAACGCCCTTAGGAGTACGCAGTATTTT; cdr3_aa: CASSINALRSTQYF
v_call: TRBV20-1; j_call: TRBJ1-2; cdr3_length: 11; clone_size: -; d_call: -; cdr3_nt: TGCAGTGCCGCCTCCGTTGGAGGCTACACCTTC; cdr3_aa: CSAASVGGYTF
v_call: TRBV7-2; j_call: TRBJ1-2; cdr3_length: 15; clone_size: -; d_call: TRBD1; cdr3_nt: TGTGCCAGCAGCATCGTCACAGGGGTCGCCTATGGCTACACCTTC; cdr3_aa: CASSIVTGVAYGYTF
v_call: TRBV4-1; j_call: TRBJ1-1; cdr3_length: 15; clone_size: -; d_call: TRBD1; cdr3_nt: TGCGCCAGCAGCGAGCGACAGGGACCGGGGACTGAAGCTTTCTTT; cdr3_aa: CASSERQGPGTEAFF
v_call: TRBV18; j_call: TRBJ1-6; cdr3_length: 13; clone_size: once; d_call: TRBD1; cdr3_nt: TGTGCCAGCTCCGAACAGGGGAATTCACCCCTCCACTTT; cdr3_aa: CASSEQGNSPLHF
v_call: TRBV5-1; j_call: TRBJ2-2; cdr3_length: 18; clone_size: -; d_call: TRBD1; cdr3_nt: TGCGCCAGCAGTCCGACCCGGGGACAGTTTCCGAACACCGGGGAGCTGTTTTTT; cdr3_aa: CASSPTRGQFPNTGELFF
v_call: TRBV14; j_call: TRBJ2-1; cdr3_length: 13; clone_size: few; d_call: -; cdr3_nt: TGTGCCAGCAGCCAAGATCCGCTGGGGTCAGAGTTCTTC; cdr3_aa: CASSQDPLGSEFF
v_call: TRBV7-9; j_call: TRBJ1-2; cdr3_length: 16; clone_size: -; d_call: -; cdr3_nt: TGTGCCAGCAGCTTTAGGGAGGCCGGTGGGGACTATGGCTACACCTTC; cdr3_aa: CASSFREAGGDYGYTF
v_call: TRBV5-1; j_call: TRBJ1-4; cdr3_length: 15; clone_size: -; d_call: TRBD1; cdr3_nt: TGCGCCAGCAGCCCCTCGGGCAGGGGGCAAGAAAAACTGTTTTTT; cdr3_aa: CASSPSGRGQEKLFF
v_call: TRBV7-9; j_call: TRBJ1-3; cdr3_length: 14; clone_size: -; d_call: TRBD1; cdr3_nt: TGTGCCAGCAGCTTCTTACAGGGGAGAAACACCATATATTTT; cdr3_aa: CASSFLQGRNTIYF
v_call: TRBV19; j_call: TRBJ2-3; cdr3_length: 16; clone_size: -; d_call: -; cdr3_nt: TGTGCCAGTAGTATGGAAGGGGTCACTAGCACAGATACGCAGTATTTT; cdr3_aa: CASSMEGVTSTDTQYF
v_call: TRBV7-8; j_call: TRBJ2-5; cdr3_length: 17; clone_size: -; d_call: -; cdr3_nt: TGTGCCAGCAGCCCCCAGACTAGCAGGGGGGCCGGGGAGACCCAGTACTTC; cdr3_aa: CASSPQTSRGAGETQYF
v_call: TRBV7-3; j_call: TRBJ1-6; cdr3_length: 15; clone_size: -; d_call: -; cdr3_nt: TGTGCCAGCAGCCTAACAGCCAAGGTGGGTAGGCCCCTCCACTTT; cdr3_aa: CASSLTAKVGRPLHF
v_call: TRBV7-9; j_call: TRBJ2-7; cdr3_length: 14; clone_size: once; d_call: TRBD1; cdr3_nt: TGTGCCAGCAGCCAGGGGGCAGCTTCGTGGGAGCAGTACTTC; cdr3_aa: CASSQGAASWEQYF
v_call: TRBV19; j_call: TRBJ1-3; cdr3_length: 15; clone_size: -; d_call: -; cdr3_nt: TGTGCCAACCTCTATAGCGGTTTACAGACCGACACCATATATTTT; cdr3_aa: CANLYSGLQTDTIYF
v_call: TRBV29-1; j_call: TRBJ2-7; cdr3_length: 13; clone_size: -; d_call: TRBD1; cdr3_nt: TGCAGCGTTGAGTGGGACAGGGGGGACGAGCAGTACTTC; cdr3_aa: CSVEWDRGDEQYF
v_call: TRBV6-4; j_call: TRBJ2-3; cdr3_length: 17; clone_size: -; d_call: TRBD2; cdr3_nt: TGTGCCAGCAGTCCTAGCGGGGGGCCCTCAGGAGGAGATACGCAGTATTTT; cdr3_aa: CASSPSGGPSGGDTQYF
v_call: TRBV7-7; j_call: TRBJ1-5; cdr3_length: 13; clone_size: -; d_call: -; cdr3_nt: TGTGCTAGCAGCCAACAGGAAAATCAGCCCCAGCATTTT; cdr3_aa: CASSQQENQPQHF
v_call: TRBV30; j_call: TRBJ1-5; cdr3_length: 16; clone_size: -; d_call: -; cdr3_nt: TGTGCCTGGAGTGTACGGACGCCCTATAGCAATCAGCCCCAGCATTTT; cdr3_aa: CAWSVRTPYSNQPQHF
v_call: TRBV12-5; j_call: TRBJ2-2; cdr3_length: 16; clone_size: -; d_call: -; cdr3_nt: TGTGCTAGTGGTCGACCGGGACTGCGGAACACCGGGGAGCTGTTTTTT; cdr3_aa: CASGRPGLRNTGELFF
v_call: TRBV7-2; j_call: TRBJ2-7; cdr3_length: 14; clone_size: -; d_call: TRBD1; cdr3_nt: TGTGCCAGCAGCCCAACGACAGGGGGCAACGAGCAGTACTTC; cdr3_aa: CASSPTTGGNEQYF
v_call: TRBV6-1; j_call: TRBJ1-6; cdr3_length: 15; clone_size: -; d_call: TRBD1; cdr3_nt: TGTGCCACCGGGGGGAGACAGGGATGGGATTCACCCCTCCACTTT; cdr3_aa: CATGGRQGWDSPLHF
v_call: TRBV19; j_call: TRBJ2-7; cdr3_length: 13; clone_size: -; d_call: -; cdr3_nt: TGTGCCAGTAGTATGAAAGAGGGCTACGAGCAGTACTTC; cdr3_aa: CASSMKEGYEQYF
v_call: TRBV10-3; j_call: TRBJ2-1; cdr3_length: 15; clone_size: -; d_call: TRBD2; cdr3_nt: TGTGCCATCAGTGAACGCCTAGCGGGGGACAATGAGCAGTTCTTC; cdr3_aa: CAISERLAGDNEQFF
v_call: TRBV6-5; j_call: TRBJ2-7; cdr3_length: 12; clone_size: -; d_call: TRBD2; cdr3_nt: TGTGCCAGCACCGGGGGAGGGTTTGAGCAGTACTTC; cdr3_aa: CASTGGGFEQYF
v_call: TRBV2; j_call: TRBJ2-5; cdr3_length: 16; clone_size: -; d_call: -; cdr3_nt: TGTGCCAGCAGCCTGACGTCGCTTAAGGTCCAAGAGACCCAGTACTTC; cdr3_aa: CASSLTSLKVQETQYF
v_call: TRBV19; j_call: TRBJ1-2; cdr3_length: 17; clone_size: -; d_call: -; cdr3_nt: TGTGCCAGTAGGTTAGGACAGTACGTCTTGATGAACTATGGCTACACCTTC; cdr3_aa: CASRLGQYVLMNYGYTF
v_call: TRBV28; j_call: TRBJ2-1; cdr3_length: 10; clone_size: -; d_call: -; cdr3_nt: TGTGCGGAGCAGAGGCATGAGCAGTTCTTC; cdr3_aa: CAEQRHEQFF
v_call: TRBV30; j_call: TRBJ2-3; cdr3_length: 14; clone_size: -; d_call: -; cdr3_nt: TGTGCCTGGAGCCTACAGGGTGGCGGAGGTACGCAGTATTTT; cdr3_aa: CAWSLQGGGGTQYF
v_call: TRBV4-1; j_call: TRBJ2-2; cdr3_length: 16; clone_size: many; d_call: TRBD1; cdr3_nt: TGCGCCAGCAGCCAAGGGGAGACAGGGGAGACCGGGGAGCTGTTTTTT; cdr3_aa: CASSQGETGETGELFF
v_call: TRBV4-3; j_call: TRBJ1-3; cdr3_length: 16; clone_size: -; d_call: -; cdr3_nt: TGCGCCAGCAGCCAGTTGTACGGCTACTCTGGAAACACCATATATTTT; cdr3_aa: CASSQLYGYSGNTIYF